This T cell receptor beta chain was recovered during a study of T cell changes during pregnancy in multiple sclerosis. Only in-frame clones appear in the TCRdb table, and some are missing; sequencing was by immunoSEQ multiplex PCR. The data contain around 57,000 clones, approximately 91% of them singletons. The CDR3 consists of 13 residues. Germline assignment: CDR1 SQVTM and CDR2 ANQGSEA. The V end was cut by 7 bases, the J end by 6 bases, with 19 bases between. The chain joins TRBV29-1 to TRBJ2-7; D is possibly TRBD1 (6 bases). The sample in question was peripheral blood, obtained in the second trimester of pregnancy. The TCR originated in a female donor with multiple sclerosis, enrolled in a pregnancy study. In DNA, the CDR3 is TGCAGCGCTACCCGTTACAGGGAAAGCGAGCAGTACTTC. This codes for CSATRYRESEQYF.